The next 9 T cell receptor beta chains were all read from a single sample in a study of Ad26.COV2.S vaccination and SARS-CoV-2 variants (dated by TCRdb to the early 2020s). This specimen's treatment or condition label, per the study, means: about 20 received Ad26.COV2.S at low or high dose, single or two shots; about 5 received placebo; per-sample allocation not given. For vaccine and placebo recipients, repertoires were sequenced using samples collected on day 63 after the first injection. The receptor library was made with the immunoSEQ multiplex PCR assay. TCRdb limited this immuneACCESS table to in-frame rearrangements with V and J called. A share of clones is missing; checked studies link under half to unresolved V genes, and the rest is unexplained. Within this sample are roughly 700,000 clones, with 89% of them counted one time only. The ten top clones hold roughly 1.5% of the sample. Here the sequenced sample was peripheral blood, taken in a trial of Ad26.COV2.S vaccine versus placebo. The receptors originated from a person between 18 and 65 years old who received the Ad26.COV2.S COVID-19 vaccine or a placebo.

The rearrangement joins TRBV19 to TRBJ2-2, with 9 bases identical to TRBD1. V lost 4 bases and J lost 5; bases outside the gene matches: 2. Per germline, CDR1 LNHDA and CDR2 SQIVND (reference sequence). This CDR3 contains 14 residues. CDR3: CASSRGQGTGELFF. DNA of the CDR3: TGTGCCAGTAGTAGGGGACAGGGAACCGGGGAGCTGTTTTTT.

The gene calls are TRBV27 and TRBJ2-1, with 9 bases matching TRBD2. Germline V gives CDR1 MNHEY, CDR2 SMNVEV (reference sequence). The CDR3 extends over 16 amino acids. The V and J ends lost 5 bases and 9 bases, in that order; junction bases with no gene match: 14. As DNA, the CDR3 is TGTGCCAGCAGTGGGCCTGGCGGGAGGGTGACGGGTGAGCAGTTCTTC. Protein product: CASSGPGGRVTGEQFF.

The sample holds one count of this clone. This chain links TRBV11-2 with TRBJ2-2, with 8 bases lining up with TRBD2. The junction had 1 base not matched to a gene; V was cut back by 0 bases and J by 7 bases. In germline, CDR1 is SGHAT, CDR2 FQNNGV. This CDR3 is 14 amino acids long. This chain's CDR3 is CASSLDAGGGELFF. The CDR3 DNA follows: TGTGCCAGCAGCTTAGATGCGGGGGGCGGGGAGCTGTTTTTT.

This clone was detected a few times. The DNA of the CDR3 is TGCGCCAGCAGCCTCCGGCTAGACACTGAAGCTTTCTTT. This codes for CASSLRLDTEAFF. V gene TRBV4-1 combines with J gene TRBJ1-1; D gene ambiguous. V lost 4 bases and J 3 bases, leaving 9 bases between the germline ends. The CDR3 sequence is 13 residues long. The germline V gene encodes CDR1 MGHRA and CDR2 YSYEKL.

This rearrangement joins TRBV5-1 to TRBJ2-1; 7 bases are shared with TRBD2. The CDR3 consists of 15 residues. V gave up 3 bases and J gave up 0 bases; unmatched junction bases: 3. The germline CDR1 and CDR2 sequences are SGHRS and YFSETQ. The CDR3 reads CASSSSGASYNEQFF. CDR3 nucleotide sequence: TGCGCCAGCAGCTCCAGCGGGGCCTCCTACAATGAGCAGTTCTTC.

The J gene is TRBJ1-4, the V gene TRBV10-1; D is uncertain. The CDR3 has 14 amino acids. Germline V gene data show CDR1 as WNHNN and CDR2 as SYGVQD (reference sequence). V lost 2 bases and J 2 bases, leaving 6 bases between the germline ends. CDR3 region: CASSEKQTNEKLFF. The CDR3 DNA follows: TGCGCCAGCAGTGAGAAACAGACTAATGAAAAACTGTTTTTT.

The CDR3 DNA reads as TGCAGTGTCCAGAAAGGCATCGAGCAGTACTTC. Translation gives CSVQKGIEQYF. This sequence joins TRBV20-1 and TRBJ2-7; D unresolved. The CDR3 covers 11 residues. Germline V CDR1 and CDR2: DFQATT, SNEGSKA (reference sequence). V was shortened by 7 bases and J by 6 bases, with 13 bases between the two germline ends.

The gene calls are TRBV5-1 and TRBJ2-2; D call uncertain. V lost 5 bases to trimming and J lost 3 bases, with 20 bases between them. The CDR3 contains 17 residues. CDR1 and CDR2 from the germline V gene are SGHRS and YFSETQ. The CDR3: CASSLSFFRAHTGELFF. The CDR3 coding sequence is TGCGCCAGCAGTTTGAGTTTCTTCCGGGCCCACACCGGGGAGCTGTTTTTT.

V gene TRBV10-3 combines with J gene TRBJ2-1; D may be TRBD2 (5 bases). The CDR3 runs to 14 residues. Trimming took off 2 bases at V and 3 bases at J, with 8 bases between the two ends. CDR1 ENHRY and CDR2 SYGVKD come from the germline V gene. The CDR3 loop reads CAISENRDYNEQFF. The CDR3 bases are TGTGCCATCAGTGAGAACCGGGACTACAATGAGCAGTTCTTC.